This TCR beta chain comes out of a study of breast tumors, draining lymph nodes, adjacent tissues. Study observations and caveats: Most tumor T cells seemingly derive from lymph node, then expand in tumor. Compared with lymph nodes, tumors were less diverse; compared with nontumor tissue, more.

CDR1 is DFQATT and CDR2 is SNEGSKA in the germline V gene (reference sequence). The V end lost 6 bases, the J end lost 4 bases, and 20 bases lay between the germline ends. This CDR3 is 15 amino acids long. As to this clonotype: Its antigen is as yet unknown.

From the multiplex PCR reads, TCRdb called clonotypes with MiXCR, one entry per CDR3 protein. The sample has approximately 14,000 distinct CDR3 sequences; around 52% are singletons. What was sequenced was tumor-adjacent breast tissue. The origin of this receptor is a female donor with breast cancer. Some clones in this sample may be carry-over from other donors' samples. V gene TRBV20-1 combines with J gene TRBJ2-3, with D perhaps TRBD1 or TRBD2 (5 bases each). CDR3 sequence: CSADRGPLGADTQYF. The DNA for the CDR3 is TGCAGTGCCGACCGGGGCCCTTTGGGGGCAGATACGCAGTATTTT.